The 14 T cell receptor beta chains below come from one sample, sequenced in a study of OX40 agonist ivuxolimab in advanced cancers. TCRdb's table, derived via immunoSEQ multiplex PCR, lists solely in-frame clones and lacks some. The table shows 90,000 to 100,000 clones, with roughly 95% occurring only once. The sequenced sample was CD4+ or CD8+ T cells sorted from blood, obtained in a trial of the OX40 agonist ivuxolimab. All receptors derive from an adult with an advanced solid tumor such as melanoma, head and neck, liver or kidney cancer.

The rearrangement joins TRBV5-6 to TRBJ2-5; D remains ambiguous. This CDR3 is 11 amino acids long. Between the trimmed V and J ends, which lost 4 bases and 2 bases, there was a span of 3 bases. From germline, CDR1 is SGHDT and CDR2 YYEEEE. CDR3 DNA: TGTGCCAGCAGCCCTCAAGAGACCCAGTACTTC. This codes for CASSPQETQYF.

The gene calls are TRBV4-1 and TRBJ2-3; D may match TRBD1 or TRBD2 (5 bases each). The ends were cut back, 5 bases at V and 2 bases at J, with 11 bases in the middle. CDR1 and CDR2 from the germline V gene are MGHRA and YSYEKL. This CDR3 comprises 14 residues. This CDR3 reads CASSSRDPTDTQYF. CDR3 nucleotide sequence: TGCGCCAGCAGCTCCCGGGACCCCACAGATACGCAGTATTTT.

The chain employs TRBV29-1 and TRBJ2-3; tentatively, D is TRBD1 (5 bases). Trimming pared 1 base from V and 5 bases from J, leaving 13 bases between. Per germline, CDR1 SQVTM and CDR2 ANQGSEA. The CDR3 is 14 amino acids. CDR3 coding DNA: TGCAGCGTTGAAGTTGAGCAGGGCAGAGATACGCAGTATTTT. Translation: CSVEVEQGRDTQYF.

The chain recombines TRBV19 with TRBJ1-4; D remains unclear. In germline, CDR1 is LNHDA, CDR2 SQIVND (reference sequence). With 1 base removed from V and 5 bases from J, the gap between germline ends came to 5 bases. The CDR3 consists of 13 residues. CDR3: CASSIVQNEKLFF. In nucleotides, the CDR3 is TGTGCCAGTAGTATAGTACAGAATGAAAAACTGTTTTTT.

The rearrangement links TRBV7-9 to TRBJ2-3; unclear D gene. CDR3 size: 14 residues. Trimming stripped 1 base from V and 2 bases from J, with 7 bases between. Germline V gene sequence: CDR1 SEHNR, CDR2 FQNEAQ (reference sequence). The CDR3: CASSLEQHTDTQYF. The CDR3 DNA follows: TGTGCCAGCAGCTTAGAGCAGCACACAGATACGCAGTATTTT.

This chain connects TRBV7-6 to TRBJ2-5; D perhaps matches TRBD1 (6 bases). Trimming cost V 0 bases and J 5 bases, with 13 bases left between them. In germline, CDR1 is SGHVS, CDR2 FNYEAQ. This CDR3 is 15 amino acids long. CDR3 nucleotide sequence: TGTGCCAGCAGCTTAGCGGGGGCAGCCGAGGAGACCCAGTACTTC. As protein: CASSLAGAAEETQYF.

The sample holds one count of this clone. The chain carries TRBV6-5 and TRBJ1-1; tentative D call: TRBD1 (5 bases). This CDR3 spans 15 amino acids. The V end lost 6 bases, the J end lost 2 bases, and 16 bases lay between the germline ends. Germline assignment: CDR1 MNHEY and CDR2 SVGAGI. CDR3 bases: TGTGCCAGCAGCCCCGGGGGGGACCTAAACACTGAAGCTTTCTTT. Its protein is CASSPGGDLNTEAFF.

The rearrangement links TRBV28 to TRBJ1-1, with D perhaps matching TRBD1 (5 bases). The CDR3 has 16 amino acids. Trimming left V 8 bases short and J 3 bases short, with 22 bases between. The V gene's germline CDR1 is MDHEN and CDR2 SYDVKM. The CDR3 sequence is CASAIGSGGMYTEAFF. The CDR3 nucleotides read TGTGCCAGCGCGATTGGAAGCGGGGGGATGTACACTGAAGCTTTCTTT.

J is TRBJ2-7 and V is TRBV5-6; D is unresolved. V was shortened by 0 bases and J by 2 bases, with 9 bases between the two germline ends. The CDR3 has 14 residues. Germline CDR1 reads SGHDT; CDR2 reads YYEEEE. CDR3: CASSLAGIPYEQYF. The CDR3, as DNA: TGTGCCAGCAGCTTGGCTGGGATACCCTACGAGCAGTACTTC.

This chain connects TRBV27 to TRBJ2-1; D is ambiguous. The CDR3 extends over 14 amino acids. V lost 5 bases and J lost 0, with 8 bases in between. Germline values: CDR1 MNHEY, CDR2 SMNVEV (reference sequence). The CDR3 DNA sequence: TGTGCCAGCAGTCCCCACGACTCCTACAATGAGCAGTTCTTC. Translated, it gives CASSPHDSYNEQFF.

V gene TRBV14 combines with J gene TRBJ2-1; a possible D gene is TRBD2 (6 bases). This CDR3 has 15 residues. Trimming left V 1 base short and J 2 bases short, with 9 bases between. Germline V CDR1 and CDR2: SGHDN, FVKESK. The CDR3 sequence: CASSQAAGTYNEQFF. For the CDR3, the DNA is TGTGCCAGCAGCCAAGCAGCGGGTACCTACAATGAGCAGTTCTTC.

This clone appeared once. The gene calls are TRBV28 and TRBJ1-1, with D uncertain. The ends were cut back, 6 bases at V and 1 base at J, with 9 bases in the middle. The CDR3 has 13 amino acids. Looked up from germline, CDR1 is MDHEN and CDR2 is SYDVKM. CDR3 coding DNA: TGTGCCAGCAGACGGGTGGGGAACACTGAAGCTTTCTTT. Translated, it gives CASRRVGNTEAFF.

This clone was seen more than once but under ten times. The junction departs from germline at one end; a sequencing error may be responsible. The J gene is TRBJ2-2, the V gene TRBV28; D uncertain. CDR3 size: 10 residues. Germline lookup yields CDR1 MDHEN and CDR2 SYDVKM. The chain's CDR3 is CGSGTGELFF. For the CDR3, the DNA is TGCGGTTCCGGGACCGGGGAGCTGTTTTTT.

The chain uses TRBV27 and TRBJ1-1; D remains ambiguous. Per germline, CDR1 MNHEY and CDR2 SMNVEV (reference sequence). The V gene lost 2 bases and the J gene lost 8 bases, with 21 bases spanning the gap. The CDR3 is made up of 16 amino acids. CDR3 sequence: CASSLIGGISPQEAFF. The CDR3 coding sequence is TGTGCCAGCAGTTTAATTGGCGGAATTAGCCCACAAGAAGCTTTCTTT.